This T cell receptor (beta chain) was sequenced in a study of T cells after posttransplantation cyclophosphamide. This CDR3 is 18 amino acids long. Germline V gene sequence: CDR1 LGHNA, CDR2 YNFKEQ. With 0 bases removed from V and 3 bases from J, the gap between germline ends came to 21 bases. Busulfan-fludarabine conditioning, marrow transplant, and cyclophosphamide on days +3 and +4 were administered. TCRdb keeps only in-frame clones here, not all; method: immunoSEQ multiplex PCR. This record lists some 14,000 clones, none seen once only, and the top ten clones contain more than 20%. The chain uses TRBV4-2 and TRBJ2-7; perhaps TRBD2 as D (7 bases). The receptor comes from a female patient in her 40s who received an allogeneic stem cell transplant from a related donor, was CMV-positive, and had no GVHD. The T cells may partly be graft donor cells. Here the sequenced sample was PBMCs, taken around 1,200 days after allogeneic stem cell transplant with posttransplant cyclophosphamide. The CDR3 here is CASSQEGRGLGGGYEQYF. CDR3 nucleotide sequence: TGTGCCAGCAGCCAAGAGGGGAGGGGTTTAGGGGGTGGCTACGAGCAGTACTTC.